What follows is one T cell receptor beta chain and its context. Its antigen remains unknown. The treatment: oral pan-JAK inhibitor, 5-10 mg twice daily. Lesional scalp tissue (obtained by punch biopsy) and peripheral blood were collected from alopecia areata patients. Extraction and reverse transcription of RNA yielded cDNA as the sequencing template. Clones were sequenced by immunoSEQ multiplex PCR, and TCRdb holds only the in-frame ones, with some missing. The sample carries 80,000 to 100,000 clones, about 44% recorded once. The data are from a study of CD8+ T cells in alopecia areata. CDR1 SQVTM and CDR2 ANQGSEA come from the germline V gene. The germline V and J ends were trimmed by 3 bases and 4 bases, with 13 bases remaining between them. The CDR3 runs to 13 residues. Notes on the study in general: Baseline CD8+ expansion's link to response remains uncertain, as there was one nonresponder.

The receptor comes from a human donor with alopecia areata. The sequenced sample was CD8+ T cells sorted from blood, obtained at week 24, from a patient treated with tofacitinib. The rearrangement uses TRBV29-1 and TRBJ2-7; D might be TRBD1 (6 bases). The CDR3 sequence: CSVEVDRPYEQYF. CDR3 bases: TGCAGCGTTGAGGTGGACAGACCTTACGAGCAGTACTTC.